This entry features one TCR beta chain sequence. What it binds is not known. The sample originates from a study of shared clonotypes between healthy human individuals. Study-level information: Each donor's CD4 naive and CD4 memory cells filled three plates apiece, CD8 naive two, and CD8 memory one. General study results and limits: The genetic and exposure-history diversity represented was limited by few donors.

Trimming pared 2 bases from V and 1 base from J, leaving 18 bases between. Germline V CDR1 and CDR2: MNHNS, SASEGT. This CDR3 is 18 amino acids long. Using immunoSEQ multiplex PCR, the repertoire was profiled, and TCRdb retains in-frame clones only, with some absent. The table records some 500,000 clones, approximately 95% of them present only once. This clonotype was sampled from a woman aged 25 to 39 in good health. The sequenced material came from naive CD4+ T cells sorted from blood. As for subset: CD45RA+ positively selected. The chain carries TRBV6-1 and TRBJ1-5, with no clear D. CDR3 DNA sequence: TGTGCCAGCAGTGAACTTAGAGTATTTAAACGAAGCAATCAGCCCCAGCATTTT. Translated, it gives CASSELRVFKRSNQPQHF.